A selection of T cell receptor beta chains follows, all from one sample in a study of T cell clusters in autoimmune cytopenias. TCRdb re-called the multiplex PCR reads and catalogs CDR3 proteins one per entry, DNA excluded. Recorded for this sample: roughly 4,200 distinct CDR3 sequences. The same data also contributed to another study, on T cell repertoires in aging, cancer and after chemotherapy.

The sequenced material came from peripheral blood. These receptors were obtained from a human donor in good health. The CDR3 runs from the conserved cysteine through the conserved F or W. The size field is filled for only some rows; it gives once, few, many or a size class.

medium-sized	TRBV19	TRBJ2-1	CASSIAGGGFYNEQFF
-	TRBV7-2	TRBJ2-3	CASSLRGRYPSTDTQYF
medium-sized	TRBV6-6	TRBJ2-7	CASSITGSSYEQYF
-	TRBV7-9	TRBJ1-2	CASSEEGGGRRRGYTF
-	TRBV20-1	TRBJ1-6	CSARMPGQGLAPLHF
medium-sized	TRBV19	TRBJ1-5	CASTSLNREGGQAQHF
-	TRBV4-2	TRBJ2-5	CASSLKPGLAEETQYF
-	TRBV6-5	TRBJ1-2	CASSDGQGGGYTF
-	TRBV5-6	TRBJ1-2	CASSLGTDFYGYTF
medium-sized	TRBV5-4	TRBJ1-6	CASSVDRQGPLHF
medium-sized	TRBV19	TRBJ2-2	CASTIPGRGFNTGELFF
-	TRBV7-9	TRBJ2-7	CASSYRYEQYF
medium-sized	TRBV6-5	TRBJ2-3	CASSYWRADTQYF
medium-sized	TRBV19	TRBJ1-2	CASSPQQANYGYTF
-	TRBV5-1	TRBJ1-2	CASSPARSYGYTF
-	TRBV5-1	TRBJ1-1	CASSLVMRNTEAFF
medium-sized	TRBV29-1	TRBJ1-5	CSVIFGGSNQPQHF
-	TRBV20-1	TRBJ1-4	CSARIPANEKLFF
medium-sized	TRBV19	TRBJ1-5	CASCDLYSNQPQHF
-	TRBV10-1	TRBJ2-3	CASSPRRITDTQYF
medium-sized	TRBV19	TRBJ2-6	CASTGPGANVLTF
medium-sized	TRBV6-6	TRBJ1-1	CASSQTTETEAFF
-	TRBV7-9	TRBJ2-5	CASSLAWRGTETQYF
-	TRBV30	TRBJ1-1	CAWNRGTRTQEAFF
medium-sized	TRBV5-5	TRBJ1-5	CASSLLSNQPQHF
medium-sized	TRBV19	TRBJ1-5	CASSIRVYSNQPQHF
medium-sized	TRBV5-4	TRBJ1-2	CASSRPRQDNGYTF
-	TRBV12-3/TRBV12-4	TRBJ1-1	CASSNPGRSGRSTEAFF
medium-sized	TRBV10-3	TRBJ1-2	CAISELQGVGGYTF
-	TRBV21-1	TRBJ2-7	CASSNKPGGLQEQYF
medium-sized	TRBV6-5	TRBJ1-3	CASSRPPRRGNTIYF